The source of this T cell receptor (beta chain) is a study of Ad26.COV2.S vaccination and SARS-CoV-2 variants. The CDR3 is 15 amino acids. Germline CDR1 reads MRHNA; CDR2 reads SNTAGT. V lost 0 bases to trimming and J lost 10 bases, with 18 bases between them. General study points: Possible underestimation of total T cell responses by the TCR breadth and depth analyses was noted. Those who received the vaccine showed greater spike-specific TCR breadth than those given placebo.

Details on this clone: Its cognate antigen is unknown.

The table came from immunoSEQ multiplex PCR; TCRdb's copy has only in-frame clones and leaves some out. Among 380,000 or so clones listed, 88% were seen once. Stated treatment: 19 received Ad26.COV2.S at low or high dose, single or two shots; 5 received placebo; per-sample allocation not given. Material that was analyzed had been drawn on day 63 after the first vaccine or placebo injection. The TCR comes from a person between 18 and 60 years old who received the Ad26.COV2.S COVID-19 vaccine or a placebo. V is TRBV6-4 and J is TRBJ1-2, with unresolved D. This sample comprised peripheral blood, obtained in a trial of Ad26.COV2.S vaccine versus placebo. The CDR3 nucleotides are TGTGCCAGCAGTGACTCTGGGGAAGGCTCTATGGCCTACACCTTC. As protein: CASSDSGEGSMAYTF.